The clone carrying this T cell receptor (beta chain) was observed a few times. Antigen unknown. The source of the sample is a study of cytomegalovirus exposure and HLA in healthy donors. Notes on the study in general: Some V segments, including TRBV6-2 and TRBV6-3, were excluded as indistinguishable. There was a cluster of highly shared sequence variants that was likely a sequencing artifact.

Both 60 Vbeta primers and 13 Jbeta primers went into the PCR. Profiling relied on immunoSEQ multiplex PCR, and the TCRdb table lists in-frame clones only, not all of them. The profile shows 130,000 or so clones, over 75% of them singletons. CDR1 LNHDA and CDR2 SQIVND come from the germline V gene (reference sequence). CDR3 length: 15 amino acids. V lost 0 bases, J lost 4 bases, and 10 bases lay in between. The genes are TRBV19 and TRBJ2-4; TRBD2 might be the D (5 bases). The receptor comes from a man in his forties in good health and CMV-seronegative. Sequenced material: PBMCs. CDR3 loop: CASSIEEGLKNIQYF. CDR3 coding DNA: TGTGCCAGTAGTATAGAAGAGGGCTTGAAAAACATTCAGTACTTC.